The 25 T cell receptor beta chains listed next were all sequenced from one sample in a study of T cell responses to AZD1222 COVID-19 vaccine. Sequencing was performed with immunoSEQ multiplex PCR; in TCRdb, only in-frame clones are kept and a portion is missing. This table has about 170,000 clones, around 90% appearing once. The sequencing here drew on peripheral blood, taken 28 days after the second AZD1222 dose. The source is an adult who received the AZD1222 COVID-19 vaccine.

The sample holds one count of this clone. This chain links TRBV6-2 or TRBV6-3 with TRBJ2-5; 8 nucleotides line up with TRBD2. Germline V gene lookup returns CDR1 MNHEY and CDR2 SVGEGT. CDR3 length: 17 residues. Losses at the gene ends were 2 bases for V and 4 bases for J; bases not matched to a gene: 12. The CDR3 protein is CASSYSLGERGRETQYF. The CDR3 DNA is TGTGCCAGCAGTTACAGCCTTGGCGAGCGGGGGAGAGAGACCCAGTACTTC.

The rearrangement uses TRBV11-2 and TRBJ1-2; D not certain. V was shortened by 1 base and J by 4 bases, with 13 bases between the two germline ends. The CDR3 runs to 15 residues. Germline V CDR1 and CDR2: SGHAT, FQNNGV. The CDR3 DNA sequence: TGTGCCAGCAGCTTAGGGCCTACCCACGGCTATGGCTACACCTTC. This codes for CASSLGPTHGYGYTF.

V gene TRBV5-5 combines with J gene TRBJ1-1; weak D call: TRBD1 (5 bases). CDR3 length: 14 amino acids. Germline loops: CDR1 SGHKS, CDR2 YYEKEE (reference sequence). Trimming stripped 6 bases from V and 5 bases from J, with 17 bases between. CDR3 amino acids: CASTPGWGRTEAFF. DNA for the CDR3: TGTGCCAGCACTCCAGGGTGGGGCCGGACTGAAGCTTTCTTT.

The CDR3 DNA is TGTGCCATCAGGCAGACATCTGACCCTAGCTATGGCTACACCTTC. Translation: CAIRQTSDPSYGYTF. The rearrangement links TRBV10-3 to TRBJ1-2; D is undetermined. This CDR3 region has 15 residues. The V end lost 6 bases, the J end lost 4 bases, and 18 bases lay between the germline ends. Germline CDR1 and CDR2: ENHRY and SYGVKD.

The chain links TRBV7-8 to TRBJ2-7, with 7 bases identical to TRBD1. CDR3 length: 16 residues. Germline V lookup: CDR1 SGHVS, CDR2 FQNEAQ. Trimming cost V 7 bases and J 0 bases; bases outside gene matches: 12. The CDR3 region has the DNA TGTGCCAGCACCCCTACCCCGGGACAGAGCTCCTACGAGCAGTACTTC. It is translated as CASTPTPGQSSYEQYF.

The V and J genes are TRBV18 and TRBJ1-4; D is undetermined. This CDR3 is built from 14 residues. V lost 0 bases and J lost 7, with 9 bases in between. The germline CDR1 and CDR2 sequences are KGHSH and LQKENI. The CDR3 sequence is CASSPPLRIEKLFF. CDR3 in DNA: TGTGCCAGCTCACCACCGTTGCGAATTGAAAAACTGTTTTTT.

This clone showed up just once. The genes are TRBV3-1 (or the pseudogene TRBV3-2) and TRBJ2-5; tentatively, D is TRBD1 (5 bases). The CDR3 is made up of 15 amino acids. V lost 3 bases to trimming and J lost 1 base, with 12 bases between them. Germline assignment: CDR1 LGHDT and CDR2 YNNKEL (reference sequence). The CDR3 sequence: CASSQEGASQETQYF. The CDR3 DNA is TGTGCCAGCAGCCAGGAAGGGGCTTCCCAAGAGACCCAGTACTTC.

The chain links TRBV29-1 to TRBJ1-2, with D possibly TRBD1 on 6 matching bases. CDR3 length: 12 residues. Germline V gene sequence: CDR1 SQVTM, CDR2 ANQGSEA. Trimming removed 3 bases at V and 8 bases at J, with 13 bases between. The CDR3 DNA sequence: TGCAGCGTTGAGAGGGCAGGGGAAGGCTACACCTTC. It translates to CSVERAGEGYTF.

V is TRBV5-6 and J is TRBJ2-3, with D possibly matching TRBD2 (6 bases). CDR3 size: 17 residues. V was cut by 3 bases and J by 3 bases, with 20 bases left in between. The germline gives CDR1 SGHDT, CDR2 YYEEEE. CDR3 sequence: CASSYQVDYYQTDTQYF. DNA for the CDR3: TGTGCCAGCAGCTATCAGGTGGACTACTACCAGACAGATACGCAGTATTTT. Supplemented by reference TRBV5-6 and TRBJ2-3, the full variable domain reads DAGVTQSPTHLIKTRGQQVTLRCSPKSGHDTVSWYQQALGQGPQFIFQYYEEEERQRGNFPDRFSGHQFPNYSSELNVNALLLGDSALYLCASSYQVDYYQTDTQYFGPGTRLTVL.

The chain uses TRBV4-2 and TRBJ1-2, with 7 bases lining up with TRBD1. The CDR3 is 14 amino acids. V shed 4 bases and J 8 bases; nucleotides not matched to a gene: 10. Germline CDR1 is LGHNA and CDR2 is YNFKEQ. The CDR3 loop reads CASSLQSQGNGYTF. Here the CDR3 DNA reads TGTGCCAGCAGCCTACAATCACAGGGGAACGGCTACACCTTC.

This chain joins TRBV9 and TRBJ2-2, with D possibly called TRBD1 or TRBD2 (5 bases each). The germline V gene encodes CDR1 SGDLS and CDR2 YYNGEE. Trimming removed 1 base from V and 3 bases from J, with 13 bases in between. The CDR3 is 16 residues long. The CDR3 loop is CASSVRQGRDTGELFF. The CDR3 DNA reads as TGTGCCAGCAGCGTACGGCAGGGACGAGACACCGGGGAGCTGTTTTTT.

The genes are TRBV10-3 and TRBJ2-5; D is unresolved. CDR1 is ENHRY and CDR2 is SYGVKD in the germline V gene. The CDR3 runs to 17 residues. Trimming took off 2 bases at V and 2 bases at J, with 18 bases between the two ends. The CDR3 loop reads CAISEPSRLLGQETQYF. The DNA for the CDR3 is TGTGCCATCAGTGAGCCCTCCAGGCTTTTAGGGCAAGAGACCCAGTACTTC.

As for this clone: Other nucleotide sequences from this sample produce the same CDR3. The rearrangement uses TRBV11-2 and TRBJ2-1; no definite D call. The germline CDR1 and CDR2 sequences are SGHAT and FQNNGV. The length of the CDR3 is 13 residues. Trimming left V 0 bases short and J 6 bases short, with 6 bases between. Here the CDR3 reads CASSLEVGNEQFF. CDR3 DNA sequence: TGTGCCAGCAGCTTAGAAGTTGGCAATGAGCAGTTCTTC.

The chain couples TRBV2 to TRBJ2-6; 7 bases match TRBD1. After removal of 6 bases from V and 2 bases from J, the junction contained 10 bases not matched to a gene. The CDR3 runs 17 residues. Germline V gene sequence: CDR1 SNHLY, CDR2 FYNNEI. The CDR3 bases are TGTGCCAGCAGCTTAGAACAGGGGATGGCTGGGGCCAACGTCCTGACTTTC. Amino acid sequence: CASSLEQGMAGANVLTF.

This clone has just one count. The chain combines TRBV7-9 with TRBJ1-3; a weak D match, TRBD1 (5 bases). The V end lost 7 bases, the J end lost 0 bases, and 22 bases lay between the germline ends. Germline CDR1 reads SEHNR; CDR2 reads FQNEAQ (reference sequence). The CDR3 consists of 18 residues. Here the CDR3 reads CASTPGDLLTSSGNTIYF. CDR3 nucleotides: TGTGCCAGCACGCCGGGGGACTTACTAACCAGCTCTGGAAACACCATATATTTT.

The chain has TRBV27 and TRBJ2-7, with TRBD1 matching over 8 bases. The CDR3 runs 15 residues. Germline CDR1 is MNHEY and CDR2 is SMNVEV (reference sequence). The V segment lost 4 bases and the J segment 0 bases; nucleotides outside the gene matches: 5. The CDR3 DNA follows: TGTGCCAGCAGTTCCCATGACAGGGGCTCCTACGAGCAGTACTTC. It specifies CASSSHDRGSYEQYF.

The chain recombines TRBV11-2 with TRBJ2-1, with 7 nucleotides matching TRBD2. Germline loops: CDR1 SGHAT, CDR2 FQNNGV. The CDR3 is made up of 18 amino acids. Losses at the gene ends were 1 base for V and 4 bases for J; bases not matched to a gene: 13. The CDR3 loop reads CASSLGPRGAGPYNEQFF. The CDR3 DNA is TGTGCCAGCAGCTTAGGACCGAGGGGAGCGGGGCCGTACAATGAGCAGTTCTTC.

This sequence joins TRBV5-1 and TRBJ2-7, with D tentatively TRBD1 (6 bases). V shed 2 bases and J shed 2 bases, with 14 bases lying between them. CDR1 and CDR2 from the germline V gene are SGHRS and YFSETQ. The length of the CDR3 is 15 residues. The CDR3 DNA sequence: TGCGCCAGCAGCTTAGGTCATTCAGGGGCCTACGAGCAGTACTTC. Protein sequence: CASSLGHSGAYEQYF.

The genes are TRBV7-2 and TRBJ2-5; 7 bases are shared with TRBD2. Germline CDR1 and CDR2: SGHTA and FQGNSA. The CDR3 runs to 16 residues. Losses at the gene ends were 3 bases for V and 4 bases for J; bases not matched to a gene: 11. CDR3 region: CASSLNSGAGGETQYF. In DNA, the CDR3 is TGTGCCAGCAGCTTGAACAGCGGGGCTGGGGGAGAGACCCAGTACTTC.

The chain joins TRBV7-9 to TRBJ1-2, with D tentatively TRBD1 (6 bases). Germline loops: CDR1 SEHNR, CDR2 FQNEAQ (reference sequence). V lost 5 bases to trimming and J lost 4 bases, with 17 bases between them. This CDR3 is built from 15 residues. CDR3 residues: CASSPLDRITYGYTF. The CDR3 bases are TGTGCCAGCAGCCCACTCGACAGGATAACCTATGGCTACACCTTC.

The V gene is TRBV29-1, the J gene TRBJ2-7; D is tentatively TRBD1 or TRBD2 (7 bases each). Per germline, CDR1 SQVTM and CDR2 ANQGSEA. Trimming cost V 6 bases and J 4 bases, with 16 bases left between them. The CDR3 has 13 amino acids. In DNA, the CDR3 is TGCAGCGTCAGAGCGGGACAGACTTACGAGCAGTACTTC. Amino acid sequence: CSVRAGQTYEQYF.

The V and J genes are TRBV12-3 or TRBV12-4 and TRBJ2-5; D uncertain. Deletions cut 1 base from V and 4 bases from J, with 4 bases between. There are 12 residues in the CDR3. The DNA of the CDR3 is TGTGCCAGCAGTTTAGAACGAGAGACCCAGTACTTC. It translates to CASSLERETQYF.

As regards this clone: This sample includes further DNA sequences coding for the same CDR3. V usage is TRBV18 and J usage is TRBJ2-7, with 7 bases that match TRBD1. Germline loops: CDR1 KGHSH, CDR2 LQKENI. The J segment lost 2 bases and the V segment lost 2 bases, leaving 0 bases of the junction unmatched. The CDR3 runs to 13 residues. The CDR3 bases are TGTGCCAGCTCACCAGACAGGGCCTACGAGCAGTACTTC. Protein product: CASSPDRAYEQYF.

V usage is TRBV25-1 and J usage is TRBJ1-1, with D tentatively TRBD1 (6 bases). Germline CDR1 and CDR2: MGHDK and SYGVNS. Trimming stripped 6 bases from V and 3 bases from J, with 14 bases between. The CDR3 has 14 residues. CDR3 coding DNA: TGTGCCAGCAGAATCGGGGGCGACTACACTGAAGCTTTCTTT. Translating it yields CASRIGGDYTEAFF.

The V and J genes are TRBV5-1 and TRBJ1-1; no firm D call. The CDR3 has 14 amino acids. Trimming removed 0 bases at V and 0 bases at J, with 6 bases between. CDR1 is SGHRS and CDR2 is YFSETQ in the germline V gene. CDR3 DNA sequence: TGCGCCAGCAGCTTGGATTACGTGAACACTGAAGCTTTCTTT. It yields the protein CASSLDYVNTEAFF.